The 28 T cell receptor beta chains listed next were all sequenced from one sample in a study of blood T cell repertoires in COVID-19. Profiling relied on immunoSEQ multiplex PCR, and the TCRdb table lists in-frame clones only, not all of them. The sample carries approximately 65,000 clones, roughly three quarters recorded once. The sequencing sample was made of peripheral blood. These TCRs come from an older man with acute or convalescent COVID-19.

V is TRBV10-3 and J is TRBJ2-5, with 8 bases matching TRBD1. CDR1 and CDR2 (germline): ENHRY, SYGVKD. Trimming cost V 5 bases and J 4 bases; bases outside gene matches: 6. The CDR3 has 14 amino acids. CDR3 amino acids: CAISQGAEGETQYF. In nucleotides, the CDR3 is TGTGCCATCAGTCAGGGGGCGGAAGGAGAGACCCAGTACTTC.

The rearrangement uses TRBV27 and TRBJ1-5; D ambiguous. Trimming pared 5 bases from V and 4 bases from J, leaving 12 bases between. This CDR3 is built from 14 residues. CDR1 and CDR2 from the germline V gene are MNHEY and SMNVEV (reference sequence). In DNA form, the CDR3 reads TGTGCCAGCAGTGGTGGAGGGAGAAATCAGCCCCAGCATTTT. It specifies CASSGGGRNQPQHF.

The rearrangement uses TRBV24-1 and TRBJ1-2; no clear D. V lost 4 bases, J lost 7 bases, and 12 bases lay in between. This CDR3 is 13 amino acids long. Germline V gene lookup returns CDR1 KGHDR and CDR2 SFDVKD. The CDR3 sequence is CATSEEGWRGYTF. For the CDR3, the DNA is TGTGCCACCAGTGAAGAGGGCTGGCGTGGCTACACCTTC.

The V gene is TRBV19, the J gene TRBJ1-1, with 11 positions matching TRBD1. The germline CDR1 and CDR2 sequences are LNHDA and SQIVND (reference sequence). The CDR3 has 16 residues. With 5 bases clipped from V and 4 bases from J, the junction kept 9 bases outside the gene matches. The CDR3 here is CASSAVLGQGGTEAFF. In nucleotides, the CDR3 is TGTGCCAGTAGTGCCGTTCTGGGACAGGGGGGCACTGAAGCTTTCTTT.

The chain uses TRBV6-6 and TRBJ2-5; D is perhaps TRBD2 (5 bases). Per germline, CDR1 MNHNY and CDR2 SVGAGI (reference sequence). The CDR3 contains 14 residues. Trimming pared 5 bases from V and 4 bases from J, leaving 14 bases between. The CDR3 DNA sequence: TGTGCCAGCAGTCCCGTTGGGGAGCGAGAGACCCAGTACTTC. Translating it yields CASSPVGERETQYF.

This clone was recorded once. The chain couples TRBV14 to TRBJ2-5; D is ambiguous. Germline V CDR1 and CDR2: SGHDN, FVKESK. V shed 1 base and J shed 6 bases, with 6 bases lying between them. This CDR3 is built from 12 residues. CDR3 residues: CASSQVDKTQYF. In DNA, the CDR3 is TGTGCCAGCAGCCAAGTTGACAAGACCCAGTACTTC.

The rearrangement links TRBV2 to TRBJ2-3; no reliable D call. CDR1 SNHLY and CDR2 FYNNEI come from the germline V gene. The CDR3 runs 13 residues. V lost 7 bases, J lost 1 base, and 9 bases lay in between. The DNA for the CDR3 is TGTGCCAGCAAGGAGCTCCGCACAGATACGCAGTATTTT. As protein: CASKELRTDTQYF.

This chain connects TRBV27 to TRBJ1-1; D is ambiguous. This CDR3 is 14 amino acids long. V was trimmed by 0 bases and J by 8 bases, leaving 13 bases between them. Germline CDR1 and CDR2: MNHEY and SMNVEV (reference sequence). The CDR3 loop is CASSLSAWRGEAFF. In nucleotides, the CDR3 is TGTGCCAGCAGTTTATCGGCCTGGAGAGGAGAAGCTTTCTTT.

This CDR3 is CASSRAGDNYGYTF. The CDR3 nucleotides are TGTGCCAGCAGCCGGGCAGGGGATAACTATGGCTACACCTTC. V usage is TRBV7-2 and J usage is TRBJ1-2, with a tentative D call TRBD1 (6 bases). This CDR3 is built from 14 residues. Deletions cut 5 bases from V and 1 base from J, with 11 bases between. Germline V gene data show CDR1 as SGHTA and CDR2 as FQGNSA.

This clone was observed a handful of times. The chain employs TRBV5-1 and TRBJ2-7, with TRBD1 identical over 9 bases. The CDR3 runs 16 residues. V was pared by 5 bases and J by 7 bases, with 16 bases of the junction left unmatched. CDR1 SGHRS and CDR2 YFSETQ come from the germline V gene. CDR3 protein: CASRALGGTGRGEQYF. The CDR3 region has the DNA TGCGCCAGCAGAGCCCTGGGAGGGACAGGGCGAGGGGAGCAGTACTTC.

The chain carries TRBV28 and TRBJ1-2; 9 bases line up with TRBD1. Germline V gene sequence: CDR1 MDHEN, CDR2 SYDVKM. CDR3 length: 16 residues. V trimming: 5 bases; J trimming: 0 bases; junction bases outside the gene matches: 7. The CDR3 DNA follows: TGTGCCAGCAGTCCTCGGGACAGGGCTACTAACTATGGCTACACCTTC. Translation gives CASSPRDRATNYGYTF.

This clone was seen only a few times. The chain combines TRBV9 with TRBJ1-1; D remains ambiguous. V lost 3 bases and J lost 3, with 9 bases in between. The CDR3 is 13 residues long. Germline lookup yields CDR1 SGDLS and CDR2 YYNGEE. The CDR3 nucleotides read TGTGCCAGCAGCGGGCAGGCATACACTGAAGCTTTCTTT. This gives the protein CASSGQAYTEAFF.

This chain links TRBV29-1 with TRBJ2-1; TRBD1 aligns across 7 bases. Germline V gene sequence: CDR1 SQVTM, CDR2 ANQGSEA. The CDR3 is made up of 13 amino acids. J was trimmed by 9 bases and V by 2 bases; bases with no gene match: 7. The CDR3 coding sequence is TGCAGCGTTGAAAGCCAGCCAGGGGGTGAGCAGTTCTTC. Translating it yields CSVESQPGGEQFF.

The count of this clone is one. This chain uses TRBV5-4 with TRBJ2-4; D might be TRBD2 (7 bases). The V gene lost 4 bases and the J gene lost 7 bases, with 18 bases spanning the gap. This CDR3 region has 15 residues. Looked up from germline, CDR1 is SGHNT and CDR2 is YYREEE (reference sequence). The CDR3 spells CASSPRGGSRNIQYF. CDR3 sequence (DNA): TGTGCCAGCAGCCCAAGGGGGGGTAGCCGGAACATTCAGTACTTC.

The rearrangement joins TRBV6-5 to TRBJ1-6; no reliable D call. The ends were cut back, 2 bases at V and 9 bases at J, with 14 bases in the middle. Germline assignment: CDR1 MNHEY and CDR2 SVGAGI. This CDR3 comprises 15 residues. The CDR3 DNA reads TGTGCCAGCAGTTACGGCTCGGGAGAGCCTTCACCCCTCCACTTT. It yields the protein CASSYGSGEPSPLHF.

This sequence joins TRBV14 and TRBJ1-2; TRBD1 aligns across 8 bases. The germline CDR1 and CDR2 sequences are SGHDN and FVKESK. Germline trimming cut 2 bases from V and 8 bases from J; bases unmatched to any gene: 7. This CDR3 has 14 residues. CDR3 DNA: TGTGCCAGCAGCCAACAGACAGGGGTCGGCGGCTACACCTTC. Its translation: CASSQQTGVGGYTF.

V gene TRBV18 combines with J gene TRBJ1-1; the D gene is possibly TRBD1 (5 bases). The CDR3 is made up of 14 amino acids. Between the trimmed V and J ends, which lost 2 bases and 1 base, there was a span of 8 bases. In germline, CDR1 is KGHSH, CDR2 LQKENI. The CDR3 DNA is TGTGCCAGCTCACCAAGTACAGGGAACACTGAAGCTTTCTTT. Amino acids: CASSPSTGNTEAFF.

The rearrangement joins TRBV4-1 to TRBJ2-7; TRBD2 aligns across 13 bases. V was pared by 4 bases and J by 3 bases, with 6 bases of the junction left unmatched. From germline, CDR1 is MGHRA and CDR2 YSYEKL. The CDR3 runs 16 residues. The chain's CDR3 is CASSRGGTSGNYEQYF. CDR3 in DNA: TGCGCCAGCAGCCGTGGGGGGACTAGCGGGAACTACGAGCAGTACTTC.

The chain is built from TRBV7-6 and TRBJ1-3; 8 positions match TRBD1. The CDR3 loop spans 18 amino acids. V lost 5 bases to trimming and J lost 0 bases; unmatched junction nucleotides: 12. The germline V gene has CDR1 SGHVS and CDR2 FNYEAQ. The CDR3 region has the DNA TGTGCCAGCAGCCCCTTGGGACAGGCGAGTACCTCTGGAAACACCATATATTTT. It specifies CASSPLGQASTSGNTIYF. Drawing the rest from reference TRBV7-6 and TRBJ1-3, the complete variable domain is GAGVSQSPRYKVTKRGQDVALRCDPISGHVSLYWYRQALGQGPEFLTYFNYEAQQDKSGLPNDRFSAERPEGSISTLTIQRTEQRDSAMYRCASSPLGQASTSGNTIYFGEGSWLTVV.

This clone came up a few times. V is TRBV7-2 and J is TRBJ2-3, with D possibly TRBD1 on 5 matching bases. This CDR3 contains 14 residues. CDR1 and CDR2 (germline): SGHTA, FQGNSA. V was cut by 2 bases and J by 3 bases, with 9 bases left in between. The CDR3 DNA follows: TGTGCCAGCAGCTTAAGGGGCTCTACAGATACGCAGTATTTT. This translates into CASSLRGSTDTQYF. Looking up the rest from reference TRBV7-2 and TRBJ2-3 gives the full variable domain: GAGVSQSPSNKVTEKGKDVELRCDPISGHTALYWYRQSLGQGLEFLIYFQGNSAPDKSGLPSDRFSAERTGGSVSTLTIQRTQQEDSAVYLCASSLRGSTDTQYFGPGTRLTVL.

To note about this clone: Its ends do not fully match the called genes, so a read error is possible. This rearrangement joins TRBV12-3 or TRBV12-4 to TRBJ1-1, with a possible D match to TRBD1 (5 bases). The CDR3 covers 12 residues. The CDR3 here is CASSLEGFATKF. The CDR3 DNA reads as TGTGCCAGCAGTTTAGAGGGGTTCGCAACTAAATTT.

The sample holds one count of this clone. The chain combines TRBV28 with TRBJ2-1; TRBD2 matches at 8 bases. The CDR3 is 15 amino acids. Trimming took 3 bases from V and 7 from J; bases not matched to a gene: 8. The germline CDR1 and CDR2 sequences are MDHEN and SYDVKM. The CDR3 loop is CASSLTSAGGNEQFF. CDR3 DNA: TGTGCCAGCAGTTTGACTAGCGCTGGGGGTAATGAGCAGTTCTTC.

The genes are TRBV29-1 and TRBJ2-7; 8 positions match TRBD2. With V trimmed by 4 bases and J by 5 bases, 4 bases remained unmatched. This CDR3 comprises 12 residues. The V gene's germline CDR1 is SQVTM and CDR2 ANQGSEA. The CDR3 reads CSVGEAGDEQYF. The CDR3 DNA follows: TGCAGCGTTGGAGAAGCGGGAGACGAGCAGTACTTC.

The V gene is TRBV5-6, the J gene TRBJ2-7, with TRBD1 as a possible D gene (6 bases). Germline CDR1 reads SGHDT; CDR2 reads YYEEEE. This CDR3 contains 14 residues. The V end lost 1 base, the J end lost 3 bases, and 11 bases lay between the germline ends. The CDR3 nucleotides read TGTGCCAGCAGCTTGACAGGGAGCATCTACGAGCAGTACTTC. This sequence encodes CASSLTGSIYEQYF.

This clone was seen more than once but under ten times. The same CDR3 is also encoded by other DNA sequences in this sample. V is TRBV3-1 (or the pseudogene TRBV3-2) and J is TRBJ1-1; 7 bases map to TRBD1. The germline CDR1 and CDR2 sequences are LGHDT and YNNKEL (reference sequence). Trimming cost V 4 bases and J 2 bases; bases outside gene matches: 4. The CDR3 runs 14 residues. The CDR3, as DNA: TGTGCCAGCAGCCGGGGACAGAGTAACACTGAAGCTTTCTTT. Translated: CASSRGQSNTEAFF.

The gene calls are TRBV3-1 (or the pseudogene TRBV3-2) and TRBJ1-1; the D gene is possibly TRBD1 (6 bases). Germline CDR1 LGHDT, CDR2 YNNKEL (reference sequence). The CDR3 is made up of 14 amino acids. V dropped 4 bases and J dropped 4 bases, with 13 bases sitting between them. The CDR3 region has the DNA TGTGCCAGCAGCCCCAGGGGCGGGGGCACTGAAGCTTTCTTT. It codes for CASSPRGGGTEAFF.

The CDR3 coding sequence is TGTGCCAGCAGCGTAGGTCAGGGGGTCTATGAAAAACTGTTTTTT. Residues: CASSVGQGVYEKLFF. V usage is TRBV9 and J usage is TRBJ1-4; 7 positions agree with TRBD1. The CDR3 is 15 amino acids. The V and J ends lost 0 bases and 6 bases, in that order; junction bases with no gene match: 5. Germline V gene data show CDR1 as SGDLS and CDR2 as YYNGEE.

The V and J genes are TRBV28 and TRBJ2-2; 7 bases line up with TRBD1. CDR1 is MDHEN and CDR2 is SYDVKM in the germline V gene. The CDR3 has 15 residues. With V trimmed by 6 bases and J by 6 bases, 10 bases remained unmatched. CDR3 region: CASSLTGAPSGELFF. CDR3 bases: TGTGCCAGCAGCCTCACAGGGGCCCCTTCCGGGGAGCTGTTTTTT.